This T cell receptor beta chain came from a study of T cells in tuberculosis. Across the whole study: IGRA-negative adolescents, IGRA-positive adolescents with latent tuberculosis and adults with active tuberculosis formed this South African cohort. General study points: Classification accuracy was 87% (AUROC approximately 0.89) with the GMM-specific repertoire.

Comments on this clone: No antigen is known for it.

Some clones are missing from TCRdb's copy, which holds only in-frame ones; the method was immunoSEQ multiplex PCR. Counted here are tens of thousands of clones, roughly 93% occurring once; the ten biggest clones make up 4.9%. There are 15 residues in the CDR3. V was shortened by 1 base and J by 5 bases, with 11 bases between the two germline ends. In germline, CDR1 is MNHEY, CDR2 SMNVEV (reference sequence). V usage is TRBV27 and J usage is TRBJ2-2; TRBD1 might be the D (5 bases). This TCR derives from a donor between 10 and 35 years old with latent tuberculosis or without tuberculosis infection. Sequencing was carried out using PBMCs. The CDR3 spells CASSLLQAGTGELFF. In DNA form, the CDR3 reads TGTGCCAGCAGTTTATTACAGGCTGGGACCGGGGAGCTGTTTTTT.